One and the same sample provided the 21 T cell receptor beta chains below, sequenced in a study of blood T cell repertoires in COVID-19. Generated by immunoSEQ multiplex PCR, the TCRdb table keeps only in-frame clones and is missing some. The table has about 14,000 clones, around 88% seen once. The sequenced sample was peripheral blood. The receptors here all came from a human donor with active COVID-19. The donor label of this sample is uncertain.

This chain links TRBV7-3 with TRBJ2-5; 9 nucleotides agree with TRBD2. Germline lookup yields CDR1 SGHTA and CDR2 FQGTGA. CDR3 size: 15 residues. V shed 0 bases and J 8 bases; nucleotides not matched to a gene: 7. The CDR3 loop is CASSLTGNSGSTQYF. CDR3 in DNA: TGTGCCAGCAGCTTAACCGGAAATAGCGGGAGCACCCAGTACTTC. Together with reference TRBV7-3 and TRBJ2-5, the CDR3 gives the full variable domain: GAGVSQTPSNKVTEKGKYVELRCDPISGHTALYWYRQSLGQGPEFLIYFQGTGAADDSGLPNDRFFAVRPEGSVSTLKIQRTERGDSAVYLCASSLTGNSGSTQYFGPGTRLLVL.

The rearrangement joins TRBV11-1 to TRBJ2-7; D is unresolved. Germline V CDR1 and CDR2: SGHAT, FQDESV (reference sequence). The CDR3 contains 12 residues. With 4 bases removed from V and 5 bases from J, the gap between germline ends came to 9 bases. In DNA, the CDR3 is TGTGCCAGCAGCTCCCCCAACAACGAGCAGTACTTC. This gives the protein CASSSPNNEQYF.

This clone has just one count. The chain links TRBV28 to TRBJ2-5; 14 positions match TRBD2. Germline-derived CDR1 and CDR2 are MDHEN and SYDVKM. V lost 5 bases, J lost 5 bases, and 4 bases stayed unmatched. The CDR3 contains 15 residues. This chain's CDR3 is CASSPGLAGVETQYF. The CDR3 DNA follows: TGTGCCAGCAGTCCGGGACTAGCGGGAGTCGAGACCCAGTACTTC.

This clone came up once. V usage is TRBV28 and J usage is TRBJ1-2, with D possibly matching TRBD1 (6 bases). V gave up 6 bases and J gave up 8 bases, with 13 bases separating them. Per the germline V gene, CDR1 is MDHEN and CDR2 is SYDVKM. The CDR3 totals 12 residues. The CDR3 DNA reads as TGTGCCAGCAGGGCTACAGGGTTAGGCTACACCTTC. Encoded protein: CASRATGLGYTF.

The chain recombines TRBV9 with TRBJ1-2, with D possibly being TRBD1 (5 bases). The germline CDR1 and CDR2 sequences are SGDLS and YYNGEE. V dropped 4 bases and J dropped 0 bases, with 16 bases sitting between them. The CDR3 covers 16 residues. CDR3 in DNA: TGTGCCAGCAGCCCCGACGAGGGACTTCCTAACTATGGCTACACCTTC. Translated: CASSPDEGLPNYGYTF. The full variable domain, with the rest looked up from reference TRBV9 and TRBJ1-2, is DSGVTQTPKHLITATGQRVTLRCSPRSGDLSVYWYQQSLDQGLQFLIQYYNGEERAKGNILERFSAQQFPDLHSELNLSSLELGDSALYFCASSPDEGLPNYGYTFGSGTRLTVV.

V usage is TRBV5-8 and J usage is TRBJ1-1, with D hard to call. CDR1 SGHTS and CDR2 YDEGEE come from the germline V gene. This CDR3 is 15 amino acids long. Trimming removed 4 bases from V and 4 bases from J, with 17 bases in between. CDR3 protein: CASSPMAGDTTEAFF. CDR3 DNA sequence: TGTGCCAGCAGCCCCATGGCAGGCGACACCACTGAAGCTTTCTTT.

This chain connects TRBV27 to TRBJ2-1, with a weak D call TRBD2 (6 bases). V was trimmed by 2 bases and J by 6 bases, leaving 17 bases between them. From germline, CDR1 is MNHEY and CDR2 SMNVEV (reference sequence). This CDR3 region has 16 residues. CDR3 residues: CASSLILSGLRNEQFF. DNA for the CDR3: TGTGCCAGCAGTTTAATTCTATCGGGACTTCGCAATGAGCAGTTCTTC.

This rearrangement joins TRBV11-2 to TRBJ2-1; the match to TRBD1 covers 8 bases. The germline gives CDR1 SGHAT, CDR2 FQNNGV. The CDR3 is made up of 16 amino acids. V was pared by 7 bases and J by 3 bases, with 11 bases of the junction left unmatched. The CDR3, as DNA: TGTGCCAGCACCGACCCGGGACAGGCGAACTACAATGAGCAGTTCTTC. Translated: CASTDPGQANYNEQFF.

J is TRBJ2-2 and V is TRBV18; 8 nucleotides line up with TRBD2. Germline CDR1 is KGHSH and CDR2 is LQKENI. CDR3 length: 15 residues. J was trimmed by 7 bases and V by 2 bases; bases with no gene match: 6. The CDR3 spells CASSPTGLVDGELFF. The DNA for the CDR3 is TGTGCCAGCTCACCAACGGGACTAGTAGACGGGGAGCTGTTTTTT.

This chain joins TRBV11-2 and TRBJ1-4; 8 positions agree with TRBD1. The CDR3 is made up of 14 amino acids. Germline-derived CDR1 and CDR2 are SGHAT and FQNNGV. V lost 4 bases to trimming and J lost 7 bases; unmatched junction nucleotides: 5. For the CDR3, the DNA is TGTGCCAGCAGCTCACAGGGGGAGATTGAAAAACTGTTTTTT. Amino acids: CASSSQGEIEKLFF.

The V call is TRBV3-1 (or the pseudogene TRBV3-2), the J call TRBJ1-2, with D perhaps matching TRBD1 (6 bases). This CDR3 region has 17 residues. CDR1 and CDR2 (germline): LGHDT, YNNKEL (reference sequence). The V end lost 3 bases, the J end lost 2 bases, and 19 bases lay between the germline ends. CDR3 nucleotides: TGTGCCAGCAGCCACGCCCGTCGGACAGAAGACAACTATGGCTACACCTTC. This gives the protein CASSHARRTEDNYGYTF.

The chain links TRBV7-8 to TRBJ2-1; TRBD2 agrees at 11 bases. The CDR3 contains 14 residues. Germline trimming cut 3 bases from V and 7 bases from J; bases unmatched to any gene: 2. Germline V CDR1 and CDR2: SGHVS, FQNEAQ. The chain's CDR3 is CASSLASGGNEQFF. For the CDR3, the DNA is TGTGCCAGCAGCTTGGCTAGCGGGGGGAATGAGCAGTTCTTC.

This chain links TRBV27 with TRBJ2-4, with TRBD1 as a possible D gene (6 bases). This CDR3 has 13 amino acids. The V and J ends lost 6 bases and 11 bases respectively, with 17 bases between them. Germline V lookup: CDR1 MNHEY, CDR2 SMNVEV (reference sequence). CDR3 sequence: CASSLQQGTVQYF. The CDR3 nucleotides read TGTGCCAGCAGCCTACAACAGGGTACGGTTCAGTACTTC.

CDR3 sequence (DNA): TGCAGCGTTACCGGGACAGGGGATTGGTCTAACTATGGCTACACCTTC. This encodes CSVTGTGDWSNYGYTF. V usage is TRBV29-1 and J usage is TRBJ1-2; 10 nucleotides match TRBD1. With V trimmed by 5 bases and J by 0 bases, 9 bases remained unmatched. Looked up from germline, CDR1 is SQVTM and CDR2 is ANQGSEA. The CDR3 consists of 16 residues. Complete variable domain (other parts from reference TRBV29-1 and TRBJ1-2): SAVISQKPSRDICQRGTSLTIQCQVDSQVTMMFWYRQQPGQSLTLIATANQGSEATYESGFVIDKFPISRPNLTFSTLTVSNMSPEDSSIYLCSVTGTGDWSNYGYTFGSGTRLTVV.

CDR3 DNA sequence: TGTGCCAGCAGCTTAGGGTGGCTTTGGACAGGGTGTCGCTACGAGCAGTACTTC. This sequence encodes CASSLGWLWTGCRYEQYF. The chain uses TRBV7-3 and TRBJ2-7; 8 bases map to TRBD1. Germline V lookup: CDR1 SGHTA, CDR2 FQGTGA. V shed 2 bases and J 3 bases; nucleotides not matched to a gene: 15. The CDR3 is 18 residues long.

This chain links TRBV4-1 with TRBJ1-5; D is unresolved. In germline, CDR1 is MGHRA, CDR2 YSYEKL. Trimming took 1 base from V and 0 from J, leaving 7 bases between them. This CDR3 is 15 amino acids long. The CDR3 spells CASSQVPGSNQPQHF. In DNA, the CDR3 is TGCGCCAGCAGCCAAGTCCCAGGTAGCAATCAGCCCCAGCATTTT.

The chain is built from TRBV27 and TRBJ2-7; a possible D gene is TRBD2 (5 bases). The CDR3 length is 13 residues. Germline CDR1 and CDR2: MNHEY and SMNVEV (reference sequence). V was cut by 6 bases and J by 3 bases, with 12 bases left in between. The DNA for the CDR3 is TGTGCCAGCAGCCAGCGGCCTTACTACGAGCAGTACTTC. Protein: CASSQRPYYEQYF.

CDR3 DNA: TGTGCCAGCAGTGAGGGCGACTATGGCTACACCTTC. Translation: CASSEGDYGYTF. This rearrangement joins TRBV5-6 to TRBJ1-2; D is undetermined. CDR3 length: 12 residues. V lost 5 bases to trimming and J lost 3 bases, with 8 bases between them. Germline CDR1 reads SGHDT; CDR2 reads YYEEEE.

The J gene is TRBJ2-7, the V gene TRBV10-3; D is unclear. V was trimmed by 2 bases and J by 2 bases, leaving 7 bases between them. Germline V gives CDR1 ENHRY, CDR2 SYGVKD. The CDR3 is 13 residues long. This CDR3 is CAISERRAYEQYF. DNA of the CDR3: TGTGCCATCAGTGAGAGACGGGCCTACGAGCAGTACTTC.

The chain employs TRBV7-3 and TRBJ1-1, with 7 bases identical to TRBD1. Germline V gene lookup returns CDR1 SGHTA and CDR2 FQGTGA. V was pared by 5 bases and J by 4 bases, with 10 bases of the junction left unmatched. The CDR3 covers 15 residues. This CDR3 reads CASSKIGAGGTEAFF. The CDR3 nucleotides read TGTGCCAGCAGCAAAATAGGGGCAGGGGGCACTGAAGCTTTCTTT.

The chain couples TRBV19 to TRBJ1-1; D might be TRBD1 (5 bases). The CDR3 extends over 18 amino acids. Germline V gene sequence: CDR1 LNHDA, CDR2 SQIVND (reference sequence). Trimming took 6 bases from V and 1 from J, leaving 24 bases between them. The CDR3 DNA is TGTGCCAGTAGCCCATACCCTATAGGAGGGACGGGGAACACTGAAGCTTTCTTT. Its protein product is CASSPYPIGGTGNTEAFF.